Listed below are T cell receptor beta chains from one sample, sequenced in a study of PD-L1 blockade in urothelial cancer. The protocol was immunoSEQ multiplex PCR, while the TCRdb copy is restricted to in-frame clones and leaves out a portion. The sample comprises roughly 120,000 clones, approximately 90% of which are singletons, and 1.5% to 2% rests with the top ten. Here the sequenced sample was PBMCs, taken around atezolizumab (anti-PD-L1) treatment. The receptors originated from a man between 60 and 75 years old with urothelial cancer. Both conserved end residues are part of each CDR3. Each record gives: D gene, clone size, V gene, J gene, CDR3 DNA, CDR3 protein. A D gene is named only where the DNA matches it firmly. Expanded clones are given a class, and other clones once, few, many or no size at all.

TRBD1	.	TRBV11-2	TRBJ2-7	TGTGCCAGCAGCGGTCGACAGGGGAATACTTACTACGAGCAGTACTTC	CASSGRQGNTYYEQYF
.	.	TRBV28	TRBJ1-5	TGTGCCAGCAGCCCGGGGGGTTATAGCAATCAGCCCCAGCATTTT	CASSPGGYSNQPQHF
TRBD1	.	TRBV6-5	TRBJ1-3	TGTGCCAGCACCAAGGGACAGAGCTCTGGAAACACCATATATTTT	CASTKGQSSGNTIYF
TRBD1	.	TRBV7-9	TRBJ2-1	TGTGCCAGCAGCGACAACAGGGGGATAGTCTACAATGAGCAGTTCTTC	CASSDNRGIVYNEQFF
.	.	TRBV7-2	TRBJ1-4	TGTGCCAGCAGCTTAGCGGTACAGGGTGAAGGAAAACTGTTTTTT	CASSLAVQGEGKLFF
TRBD2	.	TRBV27	TRBJ2-5	TGTGCCAGCAGTTTAGGGCTAGCGGGAGGAGAGACCCAGTACTTC	CASSLGLAGGETQYF
TRBD2	.	TRBV6-6	TRBJ2-5	TGTGCCAGCCAAAAGGCCCGGGAGGCGAGACAAGAGACCCAGTACTTC	CASQKAREARQETQYF
.	.	TRBV7-2	TRBJ2-7	TGTGCCAGCAGCCTGGACTTCTACGAGCAGTACTTC	CASSLDFYEQYF
TRBD1	few	TRBV5-4	TRBJ1-1	TGTGCCAGCAGCACGGGCACGGACAGGGTCACTGAAGCTTTCTTT	CASSTGTDRVTEAFF
TRBD2	.	TRBV29-1	TRBJ2-1	TGCAGCGTTGGAGGAGGACTAGCGGGAGGGGCCCAATACAATGAGCAGTTCTTC	CSVGGGLAGGAQYNEQFF
.	.	TRBV5-1	TRBJ2-1	TGCGCCAGCAGCATTGCCCCGGGAGAGCAGTTCTTC	CASSIAPGEQFF
TRBD1	few	TRBV4-1	TRBJ2-6	TGCGCCAGCAGCCATCAACCGGGACAGGGGGCTGGGGCCAACGTCCTGACTTTC	CASSHQPGQGAGANVLTF
TRBD1	.	TRBV19	TRBJ2-7	TGTGCCAGTAGTCCGGGACAGTCCTACGAGCAGTACTTC	CASSPGQSYEQYF
TRBD2	few	TRBV4-1	TRBJ2-1	TGCGCCAGCAGCCTTAATAGCGGGGACTCCTACAATGAGCAGTTCTTC	CASSLNSGDSYNEQFF
TRBD1	once	TRBV7-2	TRBJ1-2	TGTGCCAGCAGCTCGACTACCGGGACAGGTCGAGGCTACACCTTC	CASSSTTGTGRGYTF
TRBD2	.	TRBV6-1	TRBJ2-4	TGTGCCACCGGGCGGGGGTATGGGGCCAACATTCAGTACTTC	CATGRGYGANIQYF
TRBD2	.	TRBV5-4	TRBJ2-7	TGTGCCAGCAGCTTGGGGGCTAGCGGCTTCGAGCAGTACTTC	CASSLGASGFEQYF
.	.	TRBV19	TRBJ1-4	TGTGCCAGTAGTATCGGACAGACTAATGAAAAACTGTTTTTT	CASSIGQTNEKLFF
TRBD1	.	TRBV6-5	TRBJ2-1	TGTGCCAGCAGTTACGTGGGACAGGGGAAAGGGAATGAGCAGTTCTTC	CASSYVGQGKGNEQFF
.	.	TRBV7-9	TRBJ2-7	TGTGCCAGCAGCCCGGATATTGTGGGGAGCTCCTACGAGCAGTACTTC	CASSPDIVGSSYEQYF
.	.	TRBV6-5	TRBJ1-1	TGTGCCAGCTCGAACCCTCAGGGGAACACTGAAGCTTTCTTT	CASSNPQGNTEAFF
TRBD2	few	TRBV7-9	TRBJ2-1	TGTGCCAGCAGCCTAGGCGGGACTAGATGGGATGTGCAGTTCTTC	CASSLGGTRWDVQFF
.	.	TRBV21-1	TRBJ1-2	TGTGCCAGCAGCATGGGGACAGGGGGTTATGGCTACACCTTC	CASSMGTGGYGYTF
.	.	TRBV19	TRBJ1-5	TGTGCCAGTAGTACCCAGACAGGATGGCCCCAGCATTTT	CASSTQTGWPQHF
.	few	TRBV5-4	TRBJ2-7	TGTGCCAGCAGCTTATCCGGGGGAGCGGTTTACGAGCAGTACTTC	CASSLSGGAVYEQYF
TRBD1	few	TRBV5-4	TRBJ1-6	TGTGCCAGCAGCTTGTGGGACAGGGTGCAAAATTCACCCCTCCACTTT	CASSLWDRVQNSPLHF
.	.	TRBV2	TRBJ1-2	TGTGCCAGCAGTGAAGACCTACTGTTCGGCTACACCTTC	CASSEDLLFGYTF
TRBD2	once	TRBV23-1	TRBJ2-3	TGCGCCAGCAGTCAACTCGGACTAGCGGGACTCACAGATACGCAGTATTTT	CASSQLGLAGLTDTQYF
TRBD1	once	TRBV19	TRBJ1-3	TGTGCCAGTAGTGCTGAAGACAGGGCTGGAAACACCATATATTTT	CASSAEDRAGNTIYF
TRBD2	.	TRBV28	TRBJ2-1	TGTGCCAGCAGTCCGACGACTAGCGGGAGGGCGGGTGAGCAGTTCTTC	CASSPTTSGRAGEQFF
.	.	TRBV4-2	TRBJ2-1	TGTGCCAGCAGCCATATTCGGGGGGCCAATGAGCAGTTCTTC	CASSHIRGANEQFF
.	.	TRBV18	TRBJ2-2	TGTGCCAGCTCACCACCTAGCACCGGGGAGCTGTTTTTT	CASSPPSTGELFF
.	.	TRBV9	TRBJ2-7	TGTGCCAGCAGCGTAGATGAAGGGGACGAGCAGTACTTC	CASSVDEGDEQYF
TRBD1	once	TRBV6-5	TRBJ2-5	TGTGCCAGCAGCGGGCTAACAGGGGGTCGAGAGACCCAGTACTTC	CASSGLTGGRETQYF